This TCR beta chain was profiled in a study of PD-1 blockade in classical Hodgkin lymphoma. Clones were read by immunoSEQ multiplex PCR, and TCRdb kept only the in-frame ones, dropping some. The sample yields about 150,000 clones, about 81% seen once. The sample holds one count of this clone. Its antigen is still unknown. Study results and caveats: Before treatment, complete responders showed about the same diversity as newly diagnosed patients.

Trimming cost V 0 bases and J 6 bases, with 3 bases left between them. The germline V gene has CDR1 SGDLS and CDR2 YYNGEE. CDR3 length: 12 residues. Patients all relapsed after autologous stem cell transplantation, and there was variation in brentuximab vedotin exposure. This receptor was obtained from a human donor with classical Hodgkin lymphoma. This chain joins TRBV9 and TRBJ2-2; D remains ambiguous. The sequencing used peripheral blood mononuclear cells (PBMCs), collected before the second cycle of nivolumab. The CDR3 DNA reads TGTGCCAGCAGCGTAGGTCCCGGGGAGCTGTTTTTT. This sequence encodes CASSVGPGELFF. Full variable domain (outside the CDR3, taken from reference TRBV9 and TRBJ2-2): DSGVTQTPKHLITATGQRVTLRCSPRSGDLSVYWYQQSLDQGLQFLIQYYNGEERAKGNILERFSAQQFPDLHSELNLSSLELGDSALYFCASSVGPGELFFGEGSRLTVL.